This T cell receptor beta chain is from a study of T cell responses to AZD1222 COVID-19 vaccine. TCRdb's table, derived via immunoSEQ multiplex PCR, lists solely in-frame clones and lacks some. Of more than 150,000 clones listed, approximately 91% are singletons. The germline gives CDR1 SGHTA, CDR2 FQGTGA. This CDR3 has 15 amino acids. V lost 6 bases, J lost 2 bases, and 14 bases lay in between. Sequenced here: peripheral blood, sampled 28 days after the second AZD1222 dose. The source of this sequence is an adult who received the AZD1222 COVID-19 vaccine. This chain joins TRBV7-3 and TRBJ2-1; no clear D. CDR3 region: CASSLTPQTYNEQFF. The CDR3 DNA reads as TGTGCCAGCAGTCTGACTCCACAGACCTACAATGAGCAGTTCTTC.